This T cell receptor beta chain originates from a study of monozygotic twins with inflammatory bowel disease. General study points: The analysis did not separate different T cell subtypes.

Per sample, reverse transcription was split into eight reactions. Each UMI harboured a 6-nucleotide sample barcode and was appended via template switching. PCR of TCRalpha and TCRbeta cDNA was nested, with two rounds of about 17 and 10 cycles. For each CDR3 protein, TCRdb gives one entry from its re-call of the 5' RACE reads, without DNA. This sample's table has about 200,000 distinct CDR3 sequences. As to this clonotype: Its cognate antigen is unknown.

This CDR3 has 12 amino acids. Germline lookup yields CDR1 DFQATT and CDR2 SNEGSKA (reference sequence). The chain carries TRBV20-1 and TRBJ1-5. This TCR was sampled from a human donor with ulcerative colitis or Crohn's disease, or a healthy co-twin of an affected twin (not recorded which). Sequencing was carried out using blood. The CDR3 loop is CSASRNNQPQHF.